This T cell receptor (beta chain) was identified in a study of T cells in Graves' hyperthyroidism and ophthalmopathy. The wider study: Peripheral blood was taken when the disease was first diagnosed, before any treatment began. Study-wide results and caveats: Peripheral blood also featured most of the thyroid clonotypes expanded above 0.001.

TCR beta CDR3 regions were amplified from RNA transcripts. The HTBI primer set served for first-round RT-PCR of the TCR CDR3. TCRdb reanalysed the multiplex PCR reads using MiXCR and keeps one entry per CDR3 protein. The table shows hundreds of thousands of distinct CDR3 sequences, with 38% occurring only once. Patients were excluded for uncontrolled infection, other autoimmune disease, pregnancy or lactation. Diagnoses were made from clinical symptoms, serum measures (thyroxine and TRAb), thyroid ultrasound and orbital computed tomography. Between the trimmed V and J ends, which lost 4 bases and 3 bases, there was a span of 13 bases. Looked up from germline, CDR1 is SGDLS and CDR2 is YYNGEE. The length of the CDR3 is 14 residues. This clonotype came up a few times. Its target is not known.

The chain has TRBV9 and TRBJ1-1; tentative D call: TRBD1 (6 bases). The sequence derives from a man aged 18 to 30 with Graves' hyperthyroidism. Sample: blood. CDR3 loop: CASSQGNGDTEAFF. The CDR3 nucleotides are TGTGCCAGCAGCCAGGGGAACGGGGACACTGAAGCTTTCTTT.